This TCR beta chain stems from a study of blood T cell repertoires in COVID-19. On the study more broadly: Acute and convalescent COVID-19 specimens originated in the United States, Italy and Spain. Sample material is recorded as cDNA or gDNA derived from T cells, B-cell-depleted T cells, or PBMCs.

V shed 6 bases and J shed 1 base, with 13 bases lying between them. CDR3 size: 14 residues. CDR1 MNHEY and CDR2 SMNVEV come from the germline V gene (reference sequence). In the study's own analysis: Reference gene primers were amplified, and this amplification served to estimate nucleated cell counts. Sequencing used immunoSEQ multiplex PCR; TCRdb keeps in-frame clones, though not all of them. Clone size and V and J calls were adopted from that table, with D and trimming inferred from the DNA. The data contain tens of thousands of clones, approximately 91% of them seen just once; the ten biggest clones take up roughly an eighth.

The specimen was peripheral blood. The chain is built from TRBV27 and TRBJ2-7; D is ambiguous. The clonotype comes from a human donor with active COVID-19. The donor label of this sample is uncertain. The CDR3 DNA follows: TGTGCCAGCAGCCTGAGTACAGCTTCCTACGAGCAGTACTTC. It is translated as CASSLSTASYEQYF.